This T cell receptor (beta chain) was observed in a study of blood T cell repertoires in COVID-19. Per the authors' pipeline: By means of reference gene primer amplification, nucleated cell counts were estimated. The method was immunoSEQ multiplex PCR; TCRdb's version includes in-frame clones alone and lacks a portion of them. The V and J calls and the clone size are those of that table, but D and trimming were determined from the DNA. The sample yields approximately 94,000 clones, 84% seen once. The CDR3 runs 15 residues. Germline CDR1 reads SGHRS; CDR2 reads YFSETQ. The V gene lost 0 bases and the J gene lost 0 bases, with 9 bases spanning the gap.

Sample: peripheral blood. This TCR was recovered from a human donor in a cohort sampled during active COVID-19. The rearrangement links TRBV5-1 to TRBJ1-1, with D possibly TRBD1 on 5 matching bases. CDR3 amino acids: CASSLAQGMNTEAFF. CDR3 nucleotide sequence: TGCGCCAGCAGCTTGGCCCAGGGAATGAACACTGAAGCTTTCTTT.